This T cell receptor (beta chain) was retrieved from a study of cytomegalovirus exposure and HLA in healthy donors listed by TCRdb under 2017. In the study overall: According to an earlier analysis of 587 of the donors, roughly 180 million T cells yielded 117 million unique TCR beta sequences and less than 300 Gb of sequence data. Roughly five DR-DQ haplotypes were handled as single units for association and clustering because linkage in the cohort was strong. About 280 gigabases of sequencing data and 70 million to 100 million unique TCR sequences made up an early release that covered approximately 700 HLA-typed donors. In a later genetic analysis, genome-wide SNP genotypes for 398 of the 666 donors were used, and that subset was treated as a discovery cohort. The study combined high-throughput TCR immunosequencing, statistical association of individual TCRs with disease status, and machine learning to predict cytomegalovirus infection status. In addition to the first cohort of 666 subjects, a separate validation cohort of 120 different subjects was used. Donor age, sex, ethnicity and CMV serostatus were collected together with the repertoire data. The study was designed to test whether signatures of past pathogen exposure could be identified by cataloging public T cell receptors. In an earlier analysis of 550 to 700 of the donors, high-throughput TCR beta sequencing was used to judge whether each TCR beta V gene segment behaved as functional or pseudogenic. Of the 300 to 400 genotyped donors, around 81% fell in the genetic ancestry cluster associated with self-reported Caucasian donors. All discovery cohort repertoires had been generated on a single sequencing platform. The later analysis used no new phenotypic data to find candidate immune exposures, relying instead on TCR beta sequences and their occurrence across donors. The study used immunosequencing to profile the T cell repertoires of 666 subjects and linked those repertoires to cytomegalovirus serostatus. The number of typed donors differed by locus: about 629-630 for A, B, C, DRB1 and DQB1; approximately 520 for DQA1; around 610 for DPA1; and around 450 for DPB1. Across about 380 genotyped donors of the cohort, an average of roughly 200,000 unique TCR beta nucleotide sequences per donor were sequenced, and roughly 20% of those sequences were non-productive. HLA typing covered class I and class II loci at four-digit resolution. A later analysis re-examined previously published TCR beta repertoires from more than 600 donors and added high-resolution HLA genotyping to investigate patterns of TCR occurrence.

The cohort consisted of some 730 healthy bone marrow donors. All cohort members were sampled while nominally healthy, although unrecorded immune exposures were likely present. The donor was CMV seropositive and belonged to the group of 250 to 300 seropositive cohort members. A peripheral blood sample was provided by each donor, and peripheral blood mononuclear cells were used for TCR beta sequencing. Genomic DNA was extracted from the blood cell samples with the Qiagen DNeasy Blood Extraction Kit. Looking up the germline V gene yields CDR1 SGHDT and CDR2 YYEEEE. From the cysteine through the phenylalanine, the CDR3 covers 14 amino acids. CDR3 DNA only is kept here, 42 bases in frame from base 1. Trimming takes 4 bases off V and 9 bases off J; junction bases not matched to a gene: 8. On this clone itself: The target of this receptor is not known. Nothing much larger sits one base from this clone, and base qualities are not available.

Libraries were built with the immunoSEQ multiplex PCR assay. For the multiplex PCR, a mixture combining 60 forward primers for TCR Vbeta segments and 13 reverse primers for TCR Jbeta segments was used. Amplification of the CDR3 region of rearranged TCR beta genes was performed with a multiplex PCR assay on genomic DNA. The amplified TCR beta libraries were sequenced on the Illumina HiSeq System as 87-base-pair reads. The authors processed their data as follows. In a later analysis, roughly 80 million unique TCR beta chains were counted across the roughly 700 repertoires, and roughly 11 million of these chains were shared by at least two donors. To remove PCR and sequencing errors, raw reads were error-corrected and collapsed into unique sequences using a nearest-neighbor algorithm that merged closely related sequences. Alignment of CDR3 sequences to IMGT reference sequences was used to assign V, D and J gene segments. Each retained sequence needed at least a six-nucleotide match to both a V gene segment and a J gene segment. Rearrangements were classified as productive when the CDR3 lacked stop codons and remained in frame with V and J, and all other rearrangements were classified as non-productive. CDR3 was defined by IMGT convention, running from the second conserved V-encoded cysteine to the conserved J-encoded phenylalanine. The earlier analysis of 587 of the donors excluded any sequence lacking an unambiguous match to a single V gene segment. In an earlier analysis of approximately 500 of the donors, a V segment was called functional when productive rearrangements were above 56.7%, and segregating when the standard deviation between donors exceeded 5%. A statistical classification framework was built to diagnose cytomegalovirus status from the catalog of TCR beta chain sequences. A later analysis assigned V and J genes by comparing TCR nucleotide sequences with IMGT/GENE-DB human TR gene sequences. Using the TCRdist pipeline, a later analysis assigned CDR3 sequences along with most-parsimonious VDJ recombination scenarios. In a later analysis, each TCR beta chain was defined by its CDR3 amino acid sequence together with its V-gene family, and reads without a unique V-gene family were excluded. In a later analysis, 450 to 600 highly shared, low-generation-probability nucleotide sequences were removed to address suspected cross-contamination and a sequencing artifact. A later analysis calculated a clonal expansion index for each public chain from normalized within-repertoire ranks of inferred template counts. A later analysis computed generation probabilities with a VDJ recombination model fitted to out-of-frame rearrangements, and checked the results against IGoR. Hypergeometric tests were used in a later analysis to score TCR-TCR, TCR-HLA and TCR-CMV co-occurrence, with a repertoire-size bias correction applied to the TCR pairs. A later analysis estimated false discovery rates by permuting HLA or CMV assignments 20 times. A later analysis grouped co-occurring TCRs with DBSCAN, adding TCRdist sequence similarity when clustering within HLA-allele-positive subsets. Repertoires with fewer than 30,000 or more than 120,000 public chains were left out of co-occurrence clustering, as were five repertoires with anomalous nucleotide sharing. The table comes from immuneACCESS by way of TCRdb, which keeps in-frame sequences with V and J called. Part of the clones is missing from these tables; in studies checked, under half for an unresolved V gene and the rest for unknown reasons. V and J calls and clone size are given by that table; D and trimming were obtained from the DNA. Recorded for this sample are 100,000 or so clones; 76% of them occurred a single time. The ten largest clones represent 8.2% of the sample.

The full study reports these points: The only immune exposure information available for the cohort was CMV serostatus. Broadly in line with IMGT annotations, most TCR beta V segments showed up in productive rearrangements about 87% or about 30% of the time in an earlier analysis of around 600 of the donors. In a later analysis, most CMV-associated TCR beta chains were found to appear HLA-restricted, with HLA associations seemingly driven largely by CMV exposure. In vitro tests confirmed that three of the cytomegalovirus-associated TCR beta chains recognize cytomegalovirus antigens. Because counts were too low, roughly 17 rarely observed V segments, including chromosome 9 orphons, were left out of the earlier analysis of some 600 of the donors. In a later analysis, HLA-associated TCR beta chains were found to be more clonally expanded and to have lower generation probabilities than equally common non-associated chains. The authors suggested that the approach could potentially be extended to other disease states and immunological phenotypes. Because the 87-base-pair reads could not distinguish some IMGT-functional V segments, including TRBV6-2 and TRBV6-3, those segments were excluded. The study listed approximately 150 TCR beta chains as associated with cytomegalovirus. A later analysis reported that several top co-occurrence clusters appeared linked to parvovirus B19, influenza, CMV and Epstein-Barr virus. Presence/absence analyses assumed roughly uniform sequencing depth across donors, an assumption that may not hold. Specific HLA alleles were associated with some 15,000 TCR beta sequences at a false discovery rate of 0.05 in a later analysis. A later genetic analysis associated a missense DCLRE1C variant with V-gene and J-gene trimming of TCR beta chains, and an independent cohort replicated the association. Because some donors lacked HLA typing at each locus, the association tests relied only on the typed subset. The classifier was reported to diagnose cytomegalovirus status with high specificity and sensitivity in both the original cohort and the validation cohort. A further reported finding was that TCR beta sequences accurately predicted the HLA-A and HLA-B alleles for most subjects in the first cohort. Linkage disequilibrium might explain the correlated functional status among segregating V segments, but an unknown experimental factor could not be excluded. A group of highly shared sequence variants was considered likely to be a technical artifact of the sequencing pipeline. According to a later analysis, TCR association rates differed among HLA loci, with DRB1 alleles showing the most associated TCRs and HLA-C alleles showing the fewest. Across donors, most TCR sequences were observed very rarely, whereas some public TCRs were present in many individuals. Compared with the 666-donor mean, donors in an Asian-associated ancestry cluster had fewer N-insertions in productive TCRs, according to a later genetic analysis. When HLA alleles, especially DR and DQ, strongly co-occurred, TCR associations were difficult to assign to individual alleles. The cohort was sequenced for TCR beta chains only, and without alpha or paired-chain data the features that could be detected were limited.

Material: PBMCs. This TCR came from a man in his forties or fifties in good health and CMV-seropositive. The receptor chain draws on TRBV5-6 and TRBJ2-1, with 9 bases matching TRBD1. The CDR3 protein is CASSLGDRAAEQFF. The DNA sequence follows: TGTGCCAGCAGCCTAGGGGACAGGGCGGCTGAGCAGTTCTTC.